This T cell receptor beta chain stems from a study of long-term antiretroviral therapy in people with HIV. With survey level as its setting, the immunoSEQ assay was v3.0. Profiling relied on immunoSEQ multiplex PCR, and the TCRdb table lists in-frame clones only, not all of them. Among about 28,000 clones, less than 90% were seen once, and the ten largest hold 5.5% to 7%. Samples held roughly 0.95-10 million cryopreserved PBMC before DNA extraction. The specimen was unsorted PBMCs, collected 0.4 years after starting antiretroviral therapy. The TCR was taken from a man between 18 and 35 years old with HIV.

Here the CDR3 DNA reads TGTGCCAGCAGCCCTAACAGGAAAGCTAACTATGGCTACACCTTC. Its translation is CASSPNRKANYGYTF. This sequence joins TRBV14 and TRBJ1-2; the D gene is possibly TRBD1 (5 bases). Germline V lookup: CDR1 SGHDN, CDR2 FVKESK. The CDR3 totals 15 residues. Trimming pared 4 bases from V and 0 bases from J, leaving 12 bases between.